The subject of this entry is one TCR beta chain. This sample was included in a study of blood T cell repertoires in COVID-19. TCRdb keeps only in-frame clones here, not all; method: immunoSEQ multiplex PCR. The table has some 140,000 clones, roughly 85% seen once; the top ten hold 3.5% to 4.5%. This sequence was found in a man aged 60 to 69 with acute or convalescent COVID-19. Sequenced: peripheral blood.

The CDR3 DNA follows: TGTGCCTCCGGACAGGGTAACGAGCAGTACTTC. Translating it yields CASGQGNEQYF. V and J are TRBV9 and TRBJ2-7, with 8 bases identical to TRBD1. V lost 10 bases, J lost 5 bases, and 5 bases stayed unmatched. The germline gives CDR1 SGDLS, CDR2 YYNGEE. CDR3 length: 11 residues.